This TCR beta chain stems from a study of human T cells and chemical hapten exposure. The CDR3 contains 17 residues. Trimming cost V 2 bases and J 4 bases; bases outside gene matches: 11. Separate cDNA molecules received unique molecular identifiers, which the library attached to them. TCRdb reprocessed the RACE reads with MiXCR, giving one entry per CDR3 protein. The repertoire consists of tens of thousands of distinct CDR3 sequences, with 7.5% to 9.5% occurring once and the leading ten covering nearly 3.5%. Time point given: patch test 2, 6 weeks after DPC sensitization. Treatment defined: therapeutic diphenylcyclopropenone sensitization with weekly scalp DPC.

The genes are TRBV12-3 or TRBV12-4 and TRBJ2-3; 8 nucleotides agree with TRBD2. Specimen: whole blood, collected in connection with sensitization to the hapten diphenylcyclopropenone (DPC). This receptor was identified in a woman aged 45-65 years with alopecia areata. Some clones in this sample may be carry-over from other donors' samples. CDR3 region: CASSLWAGGPSPDTQYF. Here the CDR3 DNA reads TGTGCCAGCAGTTTATGGGCGGGGGGTCCTAGCCCAGATACGCAGTATTTT.